This is a list of T cell receptor beta chains from one sample in a study of beta chain features in type 1 diabetes. Repertoires were generated with immunoSEQ multiplex PCR, while TCRdb's copy carries only in-frame clones and drops some. The table lists about 370,000 clones, over 13% of them singletons. Sequenced input: naive CD4+ T cells from blood. These receptor sequences come from a woman aged 18-30 years in good health. Both conserved end residues are trimmed from each CDR3. Fields, in order: D gene, V gene, clone size, J gene, CDR3 protein. A D gene is named only where the DNA matches it firmly. Only some rows state a clone size, as once, few, many or a class for expanded clones.

.	TRBV7-2	few	TRBJ2-1	ASSTGFYNEQF
.	TRBV11-2	few	TRBJ2-3	ASSLGAGLGDTQY
.	TRBV5-4	few	TRBJ2-7	ASGAAGPYEQY
.	TRBV15	.	TRBJ2-2	ATTPGLNTGELF
.	TRBV28	.	TRBJ1-1	ASRPMTVNTEAF
TRBD2	TRBV5-1	few	TRBJ2-7	ASSLREDYEQY
TRBD2	TRBV30	few	TRBJ2-2	ASKIAGVRVGELF
TRBD2	TRBV7-3	few	TRBJ2-1	ASSLTVAGGLSNEQF
TRBD1	TRBV7-2	.	TRBJ2-1	ASSSTSGTGVEQF
.	TRBV10-2	.	TRBJ2-1	ASRVARHEQF
TRBD2	TRBV5-1	.	TRBJ2-7	ASSPGLAGAYEQY
.	TRBV7-2	.	TRBJ2-7	ASSFTSPPRSCY
TRBD1	TRBV5-4	.	TRBJ2-7	ASSTGQGLYEQY
.	TRBV7-9	.	TRBJ1-1	ASSLRQSGEAF